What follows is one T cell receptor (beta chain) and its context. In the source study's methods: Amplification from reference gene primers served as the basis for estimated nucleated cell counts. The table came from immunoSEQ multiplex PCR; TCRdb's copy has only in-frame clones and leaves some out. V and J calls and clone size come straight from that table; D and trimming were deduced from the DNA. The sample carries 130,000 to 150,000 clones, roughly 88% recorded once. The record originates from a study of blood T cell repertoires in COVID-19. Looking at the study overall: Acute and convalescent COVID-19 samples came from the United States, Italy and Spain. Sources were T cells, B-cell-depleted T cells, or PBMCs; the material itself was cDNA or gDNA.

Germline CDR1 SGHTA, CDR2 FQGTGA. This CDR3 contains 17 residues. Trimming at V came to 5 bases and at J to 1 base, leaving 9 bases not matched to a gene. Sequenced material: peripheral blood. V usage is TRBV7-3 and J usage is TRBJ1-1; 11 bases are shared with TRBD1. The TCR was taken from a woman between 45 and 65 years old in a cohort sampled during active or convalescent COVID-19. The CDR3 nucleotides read TGTGCCAGCAGCATGGCAACCGGGACAGGGGGGAACACTGAAGCTTTCTTT. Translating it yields CASSMATGTGGNTEAFF. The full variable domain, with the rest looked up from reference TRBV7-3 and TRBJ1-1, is GAGVSQTPSNKVTEKGKYVELRCDPISGHTALYWYRQSLGQGPEFLIYFQGTGAADDSGLPNDRFFAVRPEGSVSTLKIQRTERGDSAVYLCASSMATGTGGNTEAFFGQGTRLTVV.